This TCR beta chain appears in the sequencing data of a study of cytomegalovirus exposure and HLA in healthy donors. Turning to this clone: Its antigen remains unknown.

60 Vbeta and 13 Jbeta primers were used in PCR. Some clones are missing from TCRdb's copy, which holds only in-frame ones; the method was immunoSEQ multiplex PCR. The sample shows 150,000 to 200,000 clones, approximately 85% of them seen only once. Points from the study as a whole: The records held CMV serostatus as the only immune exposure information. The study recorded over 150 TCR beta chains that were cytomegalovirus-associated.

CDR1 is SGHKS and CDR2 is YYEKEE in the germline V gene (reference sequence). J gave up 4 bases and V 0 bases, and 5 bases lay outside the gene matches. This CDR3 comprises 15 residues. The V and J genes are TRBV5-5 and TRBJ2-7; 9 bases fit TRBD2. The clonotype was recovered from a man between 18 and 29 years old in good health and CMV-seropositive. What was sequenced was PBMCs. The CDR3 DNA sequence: TGTGCCAGCAGCTTGGGGCTAGCGGGGCCTTACGAGCAGTACTTC. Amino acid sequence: CASSLGLAGPYEQYF.